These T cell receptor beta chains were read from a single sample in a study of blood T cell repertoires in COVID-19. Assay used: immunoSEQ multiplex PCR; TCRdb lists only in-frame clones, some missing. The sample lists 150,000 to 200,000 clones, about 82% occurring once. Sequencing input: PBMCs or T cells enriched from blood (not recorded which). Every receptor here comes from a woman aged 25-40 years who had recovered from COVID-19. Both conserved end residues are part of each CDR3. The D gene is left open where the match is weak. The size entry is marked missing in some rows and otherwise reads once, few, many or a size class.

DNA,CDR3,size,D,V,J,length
TGTGCCAGCAGCTTGTCGGATGGGGGCAGACGGGAGACCCAGTACTTC,CASSLSDGGRRETQYF,.,.,TRBV11-2,TRBJ2-5,16
TGCGCCAGCAGCGTGGGACTCAACACCGGGGAGCTGTTTTTT,CASSVGLNTGELFF,.,.,TRBV5-1,TRBJ2-2,14
TGTGCCAGCAGCTTAGATATGAACACTGAAGCTTTCTTT,CASSLDMNTEAFF,few,.,TRBV7-9,TRBJ1-1,13
TGCGCCAGCAGCTTTACGGGAACTGGTTACAATGAGCAGTTCTTC,CASSFTGTGYNEQFF,.,.,TRBV5-1,TRBJ2-1,15
TGTGCCATCAGTGAAGCCGCAACTAATGAAAAACTGTTTTTT,CAISEAATNEKLFF,.,.,TRBV10-3,TRBJ1-4,14
TGTGCCAGCAGTTCGTCGGGAACAGTGTCCTACGAGCAGTACTTC,CASSSSGTVSYEQYF,.,.,TRBV6-5,TRBJ2-7,15
TGCAGCGTTGATTTAGGACAGGGAGAGGGAGCGGGCTACACCTTC,CSVDLGQGEGAGYTF,.,TRBD1,TRBV29-1,TRBJ1-2,15
TGTGCCAGCAGTGAAGAGGCTGACAGGGGGCTTTACAATGAGCAGTTCTTC,CASSEEADRGLYNEQFF,.,TRBD1,TRBV6-1,TRBJ2-1,17
TGTGCCAGCAGTTTTGGGGGGATATATGAAGCTTTCTTT,CASSFGGIYEAFF,.,.,TRBV27,TRBJ1-1,13
TGTGCCAGCAGCGGACAGGCGATGAACACTGAAGCTTTCTTT,CASSGQAMNTEAFF,.,TRBD1,TRBV7-2,TRBJ1-1,14
TGTGCCAGCAGCTTAGGACTAGCGGTCTACGAGCAGTACTTC,CASSLGLAVYEQYF,.,TRBD2,TRBV11-2,TRBJ2-7,14
TGTGCCAGCAGTGAACGGGGGGGGCAGTACTTC,CASSERGGQYF,.,TRBD2,TRBV6-1,TRBJ2-7,11
TGTGCCAGCAAGGCGTACGGGGGTTGGGACTATGGCTACACCTTC,CASKAYGGWDYGYTF,few,.,TRBV2,TRBJ1-2,15
TGTGCCAGCAGCTTTACCGGGACTAGCGGGAGGGACACAGATACGCAGTATTTT,CASSFTGTSGRDTDTQYF,.,TRBD2,TRBV13,TRBJ2-3,18
TGTGCCAGCAGTGAGTGGCCGCTCGAGCAGTACTTC,CASSEWPLEQYF,.,.,TRBV6-1,TRBJ2-7,12
TGTGCCAGCAGCCTCTACGAGCAGTACTTC,CASSLYEQYF,.,.,TRBV6-6,TRBJ2-7,10
TGTGCCAGTAGTAACAAACGTGCGGAAACCTACGAGCAGTACTTC,CASSNKRAETYEQYF,.,.,TRBV19,TRBJ2-7,15
TGTGCCAGCAGCTCCACCCGACTAGCGGGAGGGAGAGAGACCCAGTACTTC,CASSSTRLAGGRETQYF,.,TRBD2,TRBV7-9,TRBJ2-5,17
TGTGCCAGCATCCGCTCATTGGGGGCTAGGGGTGAGCAGTTCTTC,CASIRSLGARGEQFF,.,.,TRBV7-9,TRBJ2-1,15
TGCGCCAGCGGCACAGGGGGCCTGGGCACAGATACGCAGTATTTT,CASGTGGLGTDTQYF,once,TRBD1,TRBV5-1,TRBJ2-3,15
TGTGCCAGCAGCCTCAGTACGGGAGGGCCCTACGAGCAGTACTTC,CASSLSTGGPYEQYF,.,TRBD2,TRBV28,TRBJ2-7,15
TGTGCCATCAGTGAGTGGACAGGGGATACTCCCGGGGAGCTGTTTTTT,CAISEWTGDTPGELFF,few,TRBD1,TRBV10-3,TRBJ2-2,16
TGTGCCAGCAGTACGACAGGGGGCCCTTTGCACGAGCAGTACTTC,CASSTTGGPLHEQYF,.,TRBD1,TRBV28,TRBJ2-7,15
TGTGCCAGCAGCTCTCAGGGGGCGAACACTGAAGCTTTCTTT,CASSSQGANTEAFF,.,TRBD1,TRBV7-9,TRBJ1-1,14
TGTGCCAGCAGTTTAGCTATCGGAGCTCAGTACTTC,CASSLAIGAQYF,.,.,TRBV28,TRBJ2-4,12
TGTGCCAGCAGTAAGGGGGCCTCTAACTATGGCTACACCTTC,CASSKGASNYGYTF,.,TRBD1,TRBV6-6,TRBJ1-2,14
TGTGCCAGCAGGGACCTAGCGGTTGAGCAGTTCTTC,CASRDLAVEQFF,.,TRBD2,TRBV2,TRBJ2-1,12
TGTGCCAGCAGCTTAGCAACTAGCGGGTTCCTCTACGAGCAGTACTTC,CASSLATSGFLYEQYF,.,TRBD2,TRBV7-9,TRBJ2-7,16
TGTGCCAGCAGGCCTAGAGGAGGAAAGGACACTGAAGCTTTCTTT,CASRPRGGKDTEAFF,few,.,TRBV13,TRBJ1-1,15
TGCGCCAGCAGCTTGGACGCAGGGTATCAGCCCCAGCATTTT,CASSLDAGYQPQHF,.,.,TRBV5-1,TRBJ1-5,14
TGTGCCAGCAGCTACCTCGGGGGAAATGACTATGGCTACACCTTC,CASSYLGGNDYGYTF,.,.,TRBV7-9,TRBJ1-2,15
TGTGCCAGCAGTCCATGGACAGGGGTTTACCTGAACTATGGCTACACCTTC,CASSPWTGVYLNYGYTF,.,TRBD1,TRBV27,TRBJ1-2,17
TGCAGCGTTGAACTGGAGGCGTCTAGCACAGATACGCAGTATTTT,CSVELEASSTDTQYF,.,.,TRBV29-1,TRBJ2-3,15
TGTGCCAGCTCACCACCAGCGGTCGCTTACAATGAGCAGTTCTTC,CASSPPAVAYNEQFF,.,.,TRBV18,TRBJ2-1,15
TGTGCCAGCAGTGAAGGGGCCCTAAGCTTCAATGAGCAGTTCTTC,CASSEGALSFNEQFF,.,.,TRBV6-1,TRBJ2-1,15
TGTGCCAGCAGCTTAGTAGCGTCTAGCGGGGTACGAGACTATGAGCAGTTCTTC,CASSLVASSGVRDYEQFF,few,TRBD2,TRBV7-2,TRBJ2-1,18
TGCAGTGCTTACAGGGACGGCTACACCTTC,CSAYRDGYTF,.,.,TRBV20-1,TRBJ1-2,10
TGTGCCAGCAAAACTAGCGGGAACGGTGAGCAGTACTTC,CASKTSGNGEQYF,.,TRBD2,TRBV2,TRBJ2-7,13
TGCGCCAGCAGTGTTGGCTTGAGGTACGCTGAAGCTTTCTTT,CASSVGLRYAEAFF,.,.,TRBV10-2,TRBJ1-1,14
TGTGCCAGCAGCGTAGACCAGGGTAACGAGCAGTACTTC,CASSVDQGNEQYF,.,.,TRBV9,TRBJ2-7,13
TGTGCCAGCAGCCAATCGGTAGCGGGGCCCCTTGGGGAGCAGTACTTC,CASSQSVAGPLGEQYF,.,TRBD2,TRBV16,TRBJ2-7,16
TGTGCCAGCAGGGGCAGGGCTGCTAATGAAAAACTGTTTTTT,CASRGRAANEKLFF,.,.,TRBV28,TRBJ1-4,14
TGCAGCGTTGGGACAGAACTCACTGAAGCTTTCTTT,CSVGTELTEAFF,.,.,TRBV29-1,TRBJ1-1,12
TGTGCCATCAGTGAGTCCTATGGACTAGCGGGAAGAGTGCCCTACGAGCAGTACTTC,CAISESYGLAGRVPYEQYF,.,TRBD2,TRBV10-3,TRBJ2-7,19
TGTGCCAGCAGTTTAACTCGGGGGACAGAGACCCAGTACTTC,CASSLTRGTETQYF,.,.,TRBV27,TRBJ2-5,14
TGTGCCAGCTCACCCCGGGGACTAGCAAACAAAAATGAGCAGTTCTTC,CASSPRGLANKNEQFF,once,TRBD2,TRBV18,TRBJ2-1,16
TGTGCCAGCAGCGTAAGTCCGGGACTAGTGTTAGACGAGCAGTACTTC,CASSVSPGLVLDEQYF,.,TRBD2,TRBV11-2,TRBJ2-7,16
TGTGCCAGCAGCTTGACATCCTACGAGCAGTACTTC,CASSLTSYEQYF,.,.,TRBV5-6,TRBJ2-7,12
TGTGCCAGCAGCGCCACTAGCGGGATTGCTTCCTACAATGAGCAGTTCTTC,CASSATSGIASYNEQFF,once,TRBD2,TRBV9,TRBJ2-1,17
TGTGCCAGCAAGCCCGCGGGGGGCTACTACGAGCAGTACTTC,CASKPAGGYYEQYF,.,TRBD2,TRBV27,TRBJ2-7,14
TGTGCCAGCCTACAGCACTTCGGGGGGGCTTTTGGTACTGAAGCTTTCTTT,CASLQHFGGAFGTEAFF,.,.,TRBV28,TRBJ1-1,17
TGTGCCAGCGAACAGGGAAGGGGAACCGGGGAGCTGTTTTTT,CASEQGRGTGELFF,.,.,TRBV2,TRBJ2-2,14
TGTGCCAGCAGCTTGAGGACTAGCGGATCCTACAATGAGCAGTTCTTC,CASSLRTSGSYNEQFF,.,TRBD2,TRBV5-4,TRBJ2-1,16
TGTGCCAGCAGGAGTAGCGGGATAAGCACAGATACGCAGTATTTT,CASRSSGISTDTQYF,.,TRBD2,TRBV7-9,TRBJ2-3,15
TGCAGCGTTGAAGATGGGGGGGGCGGTCAGCCCCAGCATTTT,CSVEDGGGGQPQHF,.,.,TRBV29-1,TRBJ1-5,14
TGCGCCAGCAGCCAGGGCCGGGACAGAGCGGGCGAGCAGTACTTC,CASSQGRDRAGEQYF,.,.,TRBV4-1,TRBJ2-7,15